These T cell receptor beta chains were read from a single sample in a study of cytomegalovirus exposure and HLA in healthy donors. The method was immunoSEQ multiplex PCR; TCRdb's version includes in-frame clones alone and lacks a portion of them. The top ten hold about 1.5% of the sample, which has approximately 150,000 clones, 70% to 80% seen once. Material for sequencing was PBMCs. The receptors shown here come from a woman aged 25 to 39 in good health and CMV-seropositive. Both conserved end residues are part of each CDR3. D genes are given only for firm matches. Some rows mark clone size as missing; the rest say once, few, many or name a class of expanded clone.

.	TRBV7-6	.	TRBJ2-5	CASSSVGGGLRDF	TGTGCCAGCAGCTCGGTTGGGGGCGGCCTAAGAGACTTC
.	TRBV28	.	TRBJ1-2	CASSRQVEGYTF	TGTGCCAGCAGTCGACAAGTGGAAGGCTACACCTTC
.	TRBV2	TRBD1	TRBJ1-2	CASIGSRTGYLHGYTF	TGTGCCAGCATAGGGTCCAGGACAGGCTACCTCCATGGCTACACCTTC
once	TRBV6-4	.	TRBJ1-2	CASSVTEVGYTF	TGTGCCAGCAGTGTGACAGAAGTAGGCTACACCTTC
.	TRBV30	.	TRBJ2-7	CAWSEGLPYEQYF	TGTGCCTGGAGCGAGGGATTGCCATACGAGCAGTACTTC
.	TRBV4-1	TRBD2	TRBJ2-1	CASSQALGLSYNEQFF	TGCGCCAGCAGCCAAGCGTTGGGACTATCCTACAATGAGCAGTTCTTC
.	TRBV5-1	TRBD1	TRBJ2-5	CASSPGRGPQETQYF	TGCGCCAGCAGTCCGGGCAGGGGGCCCCAAGAGACCCAGTACTTC
.	TRBV23-1	TRBD1	TRBJ1-2	CASSRLPLTGEYGYTF	TGCGCCAGCAGTCGCCTACCGTTGACAGGGGAATATGGCTACACCTTC
.	TRBV7-7	TRBD1	TRBJ2-3	CASSLGTGATDTQYF	TGTGCCAGCAGCCTCGGGACAGGGGCGACAGATACGCAGTATTTT
.	TRBV7-9	TRBD2	TRBJ2-3	CASSLDVEAGVADTQYF	TGTGCCAGCAGCTTAGACGTGGAGGCGGGAGTCGCAGATACGCAGTATTTT
once	TRBV27	TRBD1	TRBJ2-7	CASSQGQVGELYF	TGTGCCAGCAGTCAAGGACAGGTCGGGGAGTTGTACTTC
few	TRBV11-2	TRBD2	TRBJ2-7	CASIGWASGSPGEQYF	TGTGCCAGCATAGGATGGGCTAGCGGGTCTCCCGGCGAGCAGTACTTC
.	TRBV7-2	TRBD1	TRBJ2-7	CASSRGSGTGTFEQYF	TGTGCCAGCAGCAGGGGGTCCGGGACAGGGACATTTGAGCAGTACTTC
.	TRBV13	.	TRBJ1-1	CASRPGNQRTEAFF	TGTGCCAGCAGACCGGGAAACCAGCGGACTGAAGCTTTCTTT
.	TRBV7-2	.	TRBJ2-7	CASSSGTPYDYEQYF	TGTGCCAGCAGCTCCGGGACACCCTACGACTACGAGCAGTACTTC
.	TRBV11-3	.	TRBJ2-3	CASSLGAVREDTQYF	TGTGCCAGCAGCTTAGGAGCGGTGAGGGAGGATACGCAGTATTTT
.	TRBV7-2	.	TRBJ1-5	CASSAQTGPRQPQHF	TGTGCCAGCAGCGCACAGACAGGACCCAGACAGCCCCAGCATTTT
.	TRBV4-2	.	TRBJ2-1	CASSQDWGGANEQFF	TGTGCCAGCAGTCAAGATTGGGGCGGGGCCAATGAGCAGTTCTTC
.	TRBV2	.	TRBJ1-2	CASSGPYGYTF	TGTGCCAGCAGTGGTCCGTATGGCTACACCTTC
.	TRBV4-3	TRBD2	TRBJ2-3	CASSQDRTSGGSTDTQYF	TGCGCCAGCAGCCAAGATAGGACTAGCGGAGGGAGCACAGATACGCAGTATTTT
.	TRBV7-9	.	TRBJ1-1	CASSSDRGGRAEAFF	TGTGCCAGCAGCTCTGACCGCGGGGGTAGGGCTGAAGCTTTCTTT
.	TRBV4-2	.	TRBJ2-3	CASSQDQRGFTDTQYF	TGTGCCAGCAGCCAAGATCAGAGAGGGTTTACAGATACGCAGTATTTT
.	TRBV7-8	.	TRBJ1-5	CASSPRTDQPQHF	TGTGCCAGCAGCCCCCGGACAGATCAGCCCCAGCATTTT
.	TRBV6-6	.	TRBJ2-7	CASRPIPQHAYEQYF	TGTGCCAGCAGACCCATCCCACAACACGCCTACGAGCAGTACTTC